One and the same sample provided the 8 T cell receptor beta chains below, sequenced in a study of Ad26.COV2.S vaccination and SARS-CoV-2 variants. Here immunoSEQ multiplex PCR was the method, and the copy in TCRdb shows in-frame clones only, minus some. The sample includes about 350,000 clones, around 90% of them seen just once. The input for sequencing was peripheral blood, taken after recovery from COVID-19. The receptors come from a human donor who had recovered from COVID-19.

The rearrangement links TRBV29-1 to TRBJ2-7; 9 nucleotides agree with TRBD1. CDR1 is SQVTM and CDR2 is ANQGSEA in the germline V gene. The CDR3 extends over 14 amino acids. Trimming took 4 bases from V and 5 from J; bases not matched to a gene: 9. The CDR3, as DNA: TGCAGCGTTGCGACCGGGACAGGGAGAGACGAGCAGTACTTC. As protein: CSVATGTGRDEQYF.

Worth noting for this clone: Other nucleotide sequences from this sample produce the same CDR3. The genes are TRBV5-1 and TRBJ2-3; D uncertain. With 0 bases removed from V and 5 bases from J, the gap between germline ends came to 1 base. CDR1 is SGHRS and CDR2 is YFSETQ in the germline V gene. The CDR3 spans 11 residues. The DNA for the CDR3 is TGCGCCAGCAGCTTGGAAGATACGCAGTATTTT. It is translated as CASSLEDTQYF.

DNA of the CDR3: TGTGCCAGCAGCGAGACAGCATTCGAGAGGGCTTTCTTT. It is translated as CASSETAFERAFF. V usage is TRBV7-9 and J usage is TRBJ1-1, with a weak D call TRBD1 (5 bases). Trimming stripped 5 bases from V and 11 bases from J, with 18 bases between. The CDR3 contains 13 residues. CDR1 is SEHNR, CDR2 FQNEAQ, per germline (reference sequence).

The chain couples TRBV15 to TRBJ1-1; D is ambiguous. The CDR3 extends over 13 amino acids. The germline CDR1 and CDR2 sequences are LNHNV and YYDKDF (reference sequence). V was clipped by 3 bases and J by 1 base, with 6 bases between them. The CDR3 is CATSRDENTEAFF. For the CDR3, the DNA is TGTGCCACCAGCAGGGATGAGAACACTGAAGCTTTCTTT.

The chain recombines TRBV13 with TRBJ2-2, with 8 bases identical to TRBD1. Trimming at V came to 3 bases and at J to 6 bases, leaving 12 bases not matched to a gene. This CDR3 contains 17 residues. The germline CDR1 and CDR2 sequences are PRHDT and FYEKMQ (reference sequence). The CDR3 DNA reads as TGTGCCAGCAGCTTGCCGGACAGGGTTATTATCGCCGGGGAGCTGTTTTTT. Protein product: CASSLPDRVIIAGELFF.

V is TRBV5-4 and J is TRBJ2-3, with 9 bases fitting TRBD2. Germline assignment: CDR1 SGHNT and CDR2 YYREEE (reference sequence). After removal of 4 bases from V and 0 bases from J, the junction contained 6 bases not matched to a gene. The CDR3 extends over 16 amino acids. CDR3 nucleotide sequence: TGTGCCAGCAGCCGGGGCGGGGGGGCGAGCACAGATACGCAGTATTTT. Protein sequence: CASSRGGGASTDTQYF.

This sequence joins TRBV7-9 and TRBJ2-1, with TRBD1 identical over 9 bases. The junction had 6 bases not matched to a gene; V was cut back by 5 bases and J by 10 bases. The CDR3 is 13 residues long. Germline CDR1 SEHNR, CDR2 FQNEAQ (reference sequence). CDR3 sequence (DNA): TGTGCCAGCAGCAACTATGGACAGGGGGAGCAGTTCTTC. Translating it yields CASSNYGQGEQFF.

The chain couples TRBV12-3 or TRBV12-4 to TRBJ2-5, with TRBD1 matching 7 bases. With V trimmed by 5 bases and J by 2 bases, 2 bases remained unmatched. The CDR3 contains 13 residues. CDR3 loop: CASSRDRQETQYF. Written as DNA, the CDR3 is TGTGCCAGCAGTCGGGACAGACAAGAGACCCAGTACTTC.